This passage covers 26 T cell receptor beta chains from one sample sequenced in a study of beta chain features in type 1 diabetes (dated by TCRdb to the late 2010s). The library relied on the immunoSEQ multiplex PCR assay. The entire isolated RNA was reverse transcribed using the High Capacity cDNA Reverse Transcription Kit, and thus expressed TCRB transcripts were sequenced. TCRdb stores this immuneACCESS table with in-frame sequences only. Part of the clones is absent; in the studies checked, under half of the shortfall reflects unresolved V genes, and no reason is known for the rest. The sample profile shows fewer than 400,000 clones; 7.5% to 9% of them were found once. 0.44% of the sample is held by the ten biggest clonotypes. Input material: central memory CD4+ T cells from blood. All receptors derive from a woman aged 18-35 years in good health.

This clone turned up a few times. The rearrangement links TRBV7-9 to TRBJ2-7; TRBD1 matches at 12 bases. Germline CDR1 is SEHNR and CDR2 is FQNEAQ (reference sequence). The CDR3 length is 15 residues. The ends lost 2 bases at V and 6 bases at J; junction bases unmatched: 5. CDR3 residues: CASSLTGQGASEQYF. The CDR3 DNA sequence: TGTGCCAGCAGCTTAACGGGACAGGGGGCTAGCGAGCAGTACTTC. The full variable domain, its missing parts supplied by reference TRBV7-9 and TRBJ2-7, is DTGVSQNPRHKITKRGQNVTFRCDPISEHNRLYWYRQTLGQGPEFLTYFQNEAQLEKSRLLSDRFSAERPKGSFSTLEIQRTEQGDSAMYLCASSLTGQGASEQYFGPGTRLTVT.

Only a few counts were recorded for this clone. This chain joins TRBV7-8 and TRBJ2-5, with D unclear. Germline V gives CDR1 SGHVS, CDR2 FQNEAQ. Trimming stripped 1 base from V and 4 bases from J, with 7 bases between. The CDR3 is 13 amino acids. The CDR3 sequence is CASSLGFGETQYF. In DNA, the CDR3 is TGTGCCAGCAGCTTAGGCTTTGGAGAGACCCAGTACTTC.

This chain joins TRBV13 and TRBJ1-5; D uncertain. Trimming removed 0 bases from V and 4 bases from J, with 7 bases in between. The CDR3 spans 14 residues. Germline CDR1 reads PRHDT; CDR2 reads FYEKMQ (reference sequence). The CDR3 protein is CASSLGQINQPQHF. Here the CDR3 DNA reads TGTGCCAGCAGCTTAGGACAGATAAATCAGCCCCAGCATTTT.

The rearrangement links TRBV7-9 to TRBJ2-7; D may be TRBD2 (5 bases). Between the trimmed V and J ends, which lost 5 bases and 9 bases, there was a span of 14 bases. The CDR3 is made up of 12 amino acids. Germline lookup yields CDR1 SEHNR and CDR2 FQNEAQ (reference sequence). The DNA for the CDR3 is TGTGCCAGCAGCCTGGTGAATGGGAGGCAGTACTTC. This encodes CASSLVNGRQYF.

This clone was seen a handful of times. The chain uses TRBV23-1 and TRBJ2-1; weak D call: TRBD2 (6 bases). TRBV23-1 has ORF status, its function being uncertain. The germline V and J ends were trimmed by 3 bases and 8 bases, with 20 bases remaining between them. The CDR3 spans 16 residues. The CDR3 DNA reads TGCGCCAGCAGTCACGTCGGGGAGGAAAAGATCTATGAGCAGTTCTTC. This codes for CASSHVGEEKIYEQFF.

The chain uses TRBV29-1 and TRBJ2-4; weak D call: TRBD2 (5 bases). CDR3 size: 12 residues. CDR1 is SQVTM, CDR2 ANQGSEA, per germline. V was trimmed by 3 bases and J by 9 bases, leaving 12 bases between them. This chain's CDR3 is CSVDVSGSIQYF. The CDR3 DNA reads TGCAGCGTTGATGTTAGTGGGAGCATTCAGTACTTC.

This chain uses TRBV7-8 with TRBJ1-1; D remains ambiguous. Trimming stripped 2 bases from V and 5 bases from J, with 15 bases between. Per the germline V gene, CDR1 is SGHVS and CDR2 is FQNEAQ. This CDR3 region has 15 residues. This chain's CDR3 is CASSLTPSSGTEAFF. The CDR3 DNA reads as TGTGCCAGCAGCTTAACGCCCAGCTCGGGAACTGAAGCTTTCTTT.

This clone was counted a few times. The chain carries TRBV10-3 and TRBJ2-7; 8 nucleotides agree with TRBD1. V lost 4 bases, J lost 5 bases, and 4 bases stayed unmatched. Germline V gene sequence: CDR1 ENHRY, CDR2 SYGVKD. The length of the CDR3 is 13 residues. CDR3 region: CAISVDRGNEQYF. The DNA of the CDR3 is TGTGCCATCAGTGTCGACAGGGGTAACGAGCAGTACTTC.

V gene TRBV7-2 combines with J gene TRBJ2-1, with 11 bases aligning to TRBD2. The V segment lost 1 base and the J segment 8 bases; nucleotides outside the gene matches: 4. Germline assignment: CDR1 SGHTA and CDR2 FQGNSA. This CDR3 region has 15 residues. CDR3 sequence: CASSLVRTSGYEQFF. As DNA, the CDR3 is TGTGCCAGCAGCTTAGTCCGGACTAGCGGGTATGAGCAGTTCTTC.

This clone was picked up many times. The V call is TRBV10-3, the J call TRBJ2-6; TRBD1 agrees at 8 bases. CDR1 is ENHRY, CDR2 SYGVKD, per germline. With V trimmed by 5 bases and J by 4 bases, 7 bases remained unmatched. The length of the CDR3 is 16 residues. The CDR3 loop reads CAISSYRGAGANVLTF. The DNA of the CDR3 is TGTGCCATCAGTTCGTACAGGGGGGCCGGGGCCAACGTCCTGACTTTC.

The CDR3: CASRGWIAGVNNEQFF. Written as DNA, the CDR3 is TGTGCCAGCAGGGGATGGATAGCGGGAGTCAACAATGAGCAGTTCTTC. The genes are TRBV27 and TRBJ2-1; 9 bases agree with TRBD2. The CDR3 runs 16 residues. Unmatched junction bases numbered 11, after V lost 6 bases and J lost 5 bases. CDR1 and CDR2 from the germline V gene are MNHEY and SMNVEV (reference sequence).

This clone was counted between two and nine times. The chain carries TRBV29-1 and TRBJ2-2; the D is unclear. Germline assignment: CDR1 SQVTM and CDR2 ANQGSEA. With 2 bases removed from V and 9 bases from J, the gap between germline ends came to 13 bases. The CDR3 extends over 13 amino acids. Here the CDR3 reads CSVESPFPRELFF. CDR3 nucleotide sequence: TGCAGCGTTGAAAGTCCGTTTCCCCGGGAGCTGTTTTTT.

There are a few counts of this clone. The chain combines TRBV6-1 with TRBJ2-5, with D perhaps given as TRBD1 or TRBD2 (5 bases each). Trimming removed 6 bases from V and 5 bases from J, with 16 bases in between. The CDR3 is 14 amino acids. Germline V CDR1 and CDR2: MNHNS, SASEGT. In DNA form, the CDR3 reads TGTGCCAGCAGACGAAGTCTTGGGACGGAGACCCAGTACTTC. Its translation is CASRRSLGTETQYF.

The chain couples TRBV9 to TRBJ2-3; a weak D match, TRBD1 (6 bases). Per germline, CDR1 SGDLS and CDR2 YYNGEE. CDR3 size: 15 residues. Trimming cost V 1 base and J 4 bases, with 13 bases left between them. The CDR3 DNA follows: TGTGCCAGCAGCGTACTACCAGGGGCTTCAGATACGCAGTATTTT. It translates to CASSVLPGASDTQYF.

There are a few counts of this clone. The CDR3 region is CASSQYLNYGYTF. The CDR3 bases are TGTGCCAGCAGCCAGTACCTTAACTATGGCTACACCTTC. This chain joins TRBV4-2 and TRBJ1-2; D unresolved. V was pared by 3 bases and J by 1 base, with 6 bases between. Germline V gives CDR1 LGHNA, CDR2 YNFKEQ. This CDR3 comprises 13 residues.

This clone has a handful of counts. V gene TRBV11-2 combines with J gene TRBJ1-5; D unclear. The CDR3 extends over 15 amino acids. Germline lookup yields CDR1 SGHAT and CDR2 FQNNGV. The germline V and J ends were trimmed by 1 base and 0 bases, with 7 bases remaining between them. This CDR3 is CASSLGAGSNQPQHF. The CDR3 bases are TGTGCCAGCAGCTTAGGGGCAGGTAGCAATCAGCCCCAGCATTTT. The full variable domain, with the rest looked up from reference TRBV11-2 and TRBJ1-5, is EAGVAQSPRYKIIEKRQSVAFWCNPISGHATLYWYQQILGQGPKLLIQFQNNGVVDDSQLPKDRFSAERLKGVDSTLKIQPAKLEDSAVYLCASSLGAGSNQPQHFGDGTRLSIL.

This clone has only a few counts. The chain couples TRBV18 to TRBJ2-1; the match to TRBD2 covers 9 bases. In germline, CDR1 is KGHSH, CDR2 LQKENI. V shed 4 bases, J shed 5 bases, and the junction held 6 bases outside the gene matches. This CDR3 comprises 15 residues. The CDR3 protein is CASSRLAVRDNEQFF. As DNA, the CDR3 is TGTGCCAGCTCACGACTAGCGGTAAGAGACAATGAGCAGTTCTTC.

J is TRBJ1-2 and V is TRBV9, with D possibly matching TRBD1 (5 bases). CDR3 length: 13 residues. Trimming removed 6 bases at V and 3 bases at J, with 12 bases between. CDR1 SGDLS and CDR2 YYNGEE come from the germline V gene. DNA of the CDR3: TGTGCCAGCAACAGGCCGGGGGACTATGGCTACACCTTC. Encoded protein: CASNRPGDYGYTF.

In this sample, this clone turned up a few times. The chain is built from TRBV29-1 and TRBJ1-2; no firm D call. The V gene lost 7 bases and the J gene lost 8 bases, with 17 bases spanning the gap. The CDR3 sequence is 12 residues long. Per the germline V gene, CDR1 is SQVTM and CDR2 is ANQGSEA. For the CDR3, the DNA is TGCAGCGCCGGGCCGCCCCGATCAGGCTACACCTTC. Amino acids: CSAGPPRSGYTF. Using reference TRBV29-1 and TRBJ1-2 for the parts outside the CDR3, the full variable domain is SAVISQKPSRDICQRGTSLTIQCQVDSQVTMMFWYRQQPGQSLTLIATANQGSEATYESGFVIDKFPISRPNLTFSTLTVSNMSPEDSSIYLCSAGPPRSGYTFGSGTRLTVV.

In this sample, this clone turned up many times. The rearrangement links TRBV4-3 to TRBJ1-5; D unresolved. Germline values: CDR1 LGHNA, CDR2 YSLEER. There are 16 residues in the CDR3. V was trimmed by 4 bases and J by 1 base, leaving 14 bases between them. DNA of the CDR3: TGCGCCAGCAGCCCGAGCGCCCGGGGAAGCAATCAGCCCCAGCATTTT. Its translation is CASSPSARGSNQPQHF.

The CDR3 DNA sequence: TGTGCCAGCTCAACGGCACAGGGAGGGGGCTACACCTTC. Translation: CASSTAQGGGYTF. The rearrangement links TRBV18 to TRBJ1-2; tentative D call: TRBD1 (6 bases). The CDR3 sequence is 13 residues long. The V end lost 5 bases, the J end lost 8 bases, and 15 bases lay between the germline ends. Per germline, CDR1 KGHSH and CDR2 LQKENI.

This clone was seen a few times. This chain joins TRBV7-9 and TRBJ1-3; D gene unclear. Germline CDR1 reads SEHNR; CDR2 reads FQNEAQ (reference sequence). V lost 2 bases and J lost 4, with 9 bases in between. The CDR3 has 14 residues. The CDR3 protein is CASSLPRQGNTIYF. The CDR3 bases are TGTGCCAGCAGCTTACCGCGACAAGGAAACACCATATATTTT.

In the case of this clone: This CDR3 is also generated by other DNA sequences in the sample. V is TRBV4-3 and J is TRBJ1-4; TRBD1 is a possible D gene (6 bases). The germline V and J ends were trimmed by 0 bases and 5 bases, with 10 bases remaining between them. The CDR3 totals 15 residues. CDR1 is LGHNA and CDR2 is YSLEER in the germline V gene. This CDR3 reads CASSQDQGINEKLFF. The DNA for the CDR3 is TGCGCCAGCAGCCAAGATCAGGGGATAAATGAAAAACTGTTTTTT.

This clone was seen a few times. CDR3 nucleotide sequence: TGTGCCAGCAGTAAGGGGGGAAACACTGAAGCTTTCTTT. Translation: CASSKGGNTEAFF. V is TRBV11-3 and J is TRBJ1-1, with D maybe TRBD1 (6 bases). The germline gives CDR1 SGHNT, CDR2 YENEEA. CDR3 length equals 13 residues. Trimming shortened V by 6 bases and J by 2 bases, and 10 bases separated the two germline ends. Full variable domain (missing parts from reference TRBV11-3 and TRBJ1-1): EAGVVQSPRYKIIEKKQPVAFWCNPISGHNTLYWYLQNLGQGPELLIRYENEEAVDDSQLPKDRFSAERLKGVDSTLKIQPAELGDSAVYLCASSKGGNTEAFFGQGTRLTVV.

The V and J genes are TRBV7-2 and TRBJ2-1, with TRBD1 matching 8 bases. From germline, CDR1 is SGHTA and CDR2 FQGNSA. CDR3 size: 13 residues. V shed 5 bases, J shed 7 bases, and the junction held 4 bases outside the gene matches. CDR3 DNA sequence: TGTGCCAGCAGCCCTACAGGGGGAAATGAGCAGTTCTTC. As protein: CASSPTGGNEQFF.

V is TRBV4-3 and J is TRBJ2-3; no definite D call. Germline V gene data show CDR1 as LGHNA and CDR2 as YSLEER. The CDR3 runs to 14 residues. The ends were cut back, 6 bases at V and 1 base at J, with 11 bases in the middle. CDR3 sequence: CASSIGPGTDTQYF. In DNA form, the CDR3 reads TGCGCCAGCAGTATCGGACCTGGCACAGATACGCAGTATTTT.